This is a list of T cell receptor beta chains from one sample in a study of blood T cell repertoires in COVID-19. Only in-frame clones appear in the TCRdb table, and some are missing; sequencing was by immunoSEQ multiplex PCR. The table includes roughly 50,000 clones, around 90% detected once. Material for sequencing was peripheral blood. The receptor set was obtained from a man aged 80 or over with acute or convalescent COVID-19. The conserved cysteine and the conserved F or W are not part of the CDR3 here.

V | CDR3
TRBV6-5 | ASSYTSGGLYNEQF
TRBV10-2 | ASSPWNPMTSQEQY
TRBV28 | ASSFRSGLFVDTEAF
TRBV3-1/TRBV3-2 | ASSQRYPTTDTQY
TRBV5-4 | ASSYPTGGRGYT
TRBV6-4 | ASSIEAGGTDTQY
TRBV18 | ASSTGESPLH
TRBV28 | ASSSSVVQNIQY
TRBV19 | ASSGQGTGKLF
TRBV4-1 | ASSQEIQGARKGYT
TRBV5-1 | ASSETSGVPYNEQF
TRBV12-3/TRBV12-4 | ASSLGYDSGYT
TRBV5-5 | ASSLATGPYEQY
TRBV6-6 | ASSYSDSPYGYT
TRBV15 | ATSKVAGLETQY
TRBV18 | ASSSQGSSSYNEQF
TRBV6-1 | ASSGSGWGQNYGYT
TRBV21-1 | ASSKRRAGGSNQPQH
TRBV11-2 | ASSSAFRAGTEAF
TRBV25-1 | ASSPGTGIGEKLF
TRBV5-6 | ASSPGTGNQETQY
TRBV6-6 | ASTPGGSGQPQH
TRBV7-8 | ASSLAGGRYYGYT
TRBV5-1 | ASSLDGQGVYEQY
TRBV14 | ASSHYTSGARNEQF
TRBV28 | ASSLTPFFRTEAF
TRBV19 | ASSGTASYEQY
TRBV7-6 | ASSPGGRGGYYEQY
TRBV7-2 | ASSLQGFNYGYT
TRBV7-9 | ASSPDRNYGYT
TRBV11-2 | ASSLSGNTEAF
TRBV30 | AWSVTGDTDTQY
TRBV4-1 | ASSQETSGAPAYEQY
TRBV5-1 | ASSFDIYTGELF
TRBV7-9 | ASRRTGEVPEKLF
TRBV7-9 | ASNRGGQETQY
TRBV5-1 | ASSLQGAAYGYT
TRBV10-3 | ATDHNPGGETQY
TRBV11-2 | ASSPNPTFGPLQY
TRBV10-2 | ASTTGNSNQPQH
TRBV29-1 | SVPRGDSSRNTEAF
TRBV19 | ASTSDSSYNSPLH
TRBV7-8 | ASSSDSRMGTEAF
TRBV5-1 | ASSLTTGDYGYT